This is a list of T cell receptor beta chains from one sample in a study of T cell changes during pregnancy in multiple sclerosis. The method was immunoSEQ multiplex PCR; TCRdb's version includes in-frame clones alone and lacks a portion of them. The sample has around 72,000 clones; around 91% are singletons. The sample was peripheral blood, taken in the third trimester of pregnancy. Receptors originate from a female donor in good health, enrolled as a control in a pregnancy study. Both conserved end residues are part of each CDR3. D genes are given only for firm matches. The size of a clone is reported for some rows only, either as once, few or many, or as a class for expanded clones.

V	J	size	D	CDR3	DNA
TRBV6-4	TRBJ2-3	NA	NA	CASSEASGSTDTQYF	TGTGCCAGCAGTGAGGCAAGCGGGAGCACAGATACGCAGTATTTT
TRBV9	TRBJ1-1	NA	NA	CASSPAGGTEAFF	TGTGCCAGCAGCCCAGCGGGGGGCACTGAAGCTTTCTTT
TRBV7-9	TRBJ2-7	NA	NA	CASSLGDERDYSYEQYF	TGTGCCAGCAGCTTAGGGGATGAGAGGGATTACTCCTACGAGCAGTACTTC
TRBV5-4	TRBJ1-2	few	NA	CASSLDRSFYGYTF	TGTGCCAGCAGCTTGGACAGGAGTTTCTATGGCTACACCTTC
TRBV29-1	TRBJ1-2	NA	TRBD1	CSASDRPNYGYTF	TGCAGCGCCTCGGACAGGCCTAACTATGGCTACACCTTC
TRBV9	TRBJ2-7	NA	TRBD2	CASSAKLAGYYEQYF	TGTGCCAGCAGCGCCAAGCTAGCGGGATACTACGAGCAGTACTTC
TRBV6-1	TRBJ2-2	NA	NA	CASRQEYTGELFF	TGTGCCAGCAGGCAGGAATACACCGGGGAGCTGTTTTTT
TRBV27	TRBJ2-2	few	NA	CASSFRGLGELFF	TGTGCCAGCAGTTTCCGCGGACTGGGGGAGCTGTTTTTT
TRBV5-1	TRBJ1-1	once	NA	CASSPWGGRTEAFF	TGCGCCAGCAGTCCATGGGGAGGGAGGACTGAAGCTTTCTTT
TRBV2	TRBJ2-3	NA	TRBD2	CASSVGLAVDTQYF	TGTGCCAGCAGTGTAGGACTAGCCGTAGATACGCAGTATTTT
TRBV6-6	TRBJ2-1	NA	TRBD2	CASRSPGLAGYNEQFF	TGTGCCAGCAGGTCTCCCGGACTAGCGGGATACAATGAGCAGTTCTTC
TRBV7-8	TRBJ1-2	NA	NA	CASSFAQASQTF	TGTGCCAGCAGCTTCGCACAGGCAAGTCAGACCTTC
TRBV11-2	TRBJ2-1	once	TRBD2	CASSLAAGSLNEQFF	TGTGCCAGCAGCTTAGCAGCGGGAAGTCTGAATGAGCAGTTCTTC
TRBV7-6	TRBJ2-1	NA	TRBD1	CASSSDRGAYNEQFF	TGTGCCAGCAGCTCGGACAGGGGGGCCTACAATGAGCAGTTCTTC
TRBV10-2	TRBJ2-5	once	TRBD1	CASRQGETPQETQYF	TGCGCCAGCAGGCAGGGGGAGACACCTCAAGAGACCCAGTACTTC
TRBV7-9	TRBJ2-3	NA	NA	CASSLRTGESLLPTDTQYF	TGTGCCAGCAGCTTGCGTACTGGTGAGAGTCTTCTCCCCACAGATACGCAGTATTTT
TRBV11-1	TRBJ2-7	NA	TRBD2	CASSPGLASDEQYF	TGTGCCAGCAGCCCGGGACTAGCTAGCGACGAGCAGTACTTC
TRBV5-5	TRBJ1-1	NA	TRBD1	CASSSPGRGDEAFF	TGTGCCAGCAGCTCCCCGGGCAGGGGGGATGAAGCTTTCTTT
TRBV28	TRBJ2-7	once	NA	CASSQPSEPYEQYF	TGTGCCAGCAGCCAGCCTAGCGAACCCTACGAGCAGTACTTC
TRBV27	TRBJ2-1	once	NA	CASSLSRQVDEQFF	TGTGCCAGCAGTTTATCGAGACAGGTCGATGAGCAGTTCTTC
TRBV4-2	TRBJ2-3	NA	TRBD2	CASSPYGAGGLETQYF	TGTGCCAGCAGCCCATATGGAGCGGGGGGACTGGAAACGCAGTATTTT
TRBV11-2	TRBJ2-2	once	NA	CASSLHPDTGELFF	TGTGCCAGCAGCTTACATCCGGACACCGGGGAGCTGTTTTTT
TRBV6-6	TRBJ1-6	NA	NA	CAVDWGGQNSPLHF	TGTGCCGTCGATTGGGGGGGACAAAATTCACCCCTCCACTTT
TRBV18	TRBJ2-7	NA	NA	CASSPSGGEQYF	TGTGCCAGCTCACCTTCCGGTGGCGAGCAGTACTTC
TRBV6-5	TRBJ1-2	NA	NA	CASSPQGTYGYTF	TGTGCCAGCAGCCCCCAGGGGACCTATGGCTACACCTTC
TRBV7-9	TRBJ1-6	NA	NA	CASSLVRANSPLHF	TGTGCCAGCAGCTTGGTCAGGGCCAATTCACCCCTCCACTTT
TRBV4-1	TRBJ1-6	NA	TRBD1	CASSQGGQGAKNSPLHF	TGCGCCAGCAGCCAAGGAGGACAGGGGGCGAAAAATTCACCCCTCCACTTT
TRBV6-4	TRBJ1-1	few	NA	CASSPRENTEAFF	TGTGCCAGCAGTCCCCGCGAGAACACTGAAGCTTTCTTT
TRBV7-2	TRBJ2-7	NA	TRBD2	CASSASGRGIYEQYF	TGTGCCAGCAGCGCCTCGGGGCGGGGGATATACGAGCAGTACTTC
TRBV19	TRBJ2-5	NA	NA	CASSPQGTSALPGGETQYF	TGTGCCAGTAGTCCCCAGGGGACTAGTGCCCTTCCAGGGGGGGAGACCCAGTACTTC
TRBV15	TRBJ2-3	NA	TRBD1	CATSREGQYSTDTQYF	TGTGCCACCAGCAGAGAGGGACAGTACAGCACAGATACGCAGTATTTT
TRBV5-1	TRBJ1-5	NA	TRBD1	CASSVGTGRNQPQHF	TGCGCCAGCAGCGTCGGGACAGGGCGAAATCAGCCCCAGCATTTT
TRBV2	TRBJ2-3	NA	TRBD2	CASTPIWRGGTDTQYF	TGTGCCAGCACCCCCATCTGGCGGGGGGGCACAGATACGCAGTATTTT
TRBV9	TRBJ2-1	NA	TRBD2	CAPRIWASGKPYNEQFF	TGTGCCCCCCGCATTTGGGCTAGCGGGAAACCCTACAATGAGCAGTTCTTC
TRBV7-2	TRBJ1-5	NA	NA	CASSLGRDQPQHF	TGTGCCAGCAGCTTAGGTCGAGATCAGCCCCAGCATTTT
TRBV5-1	TRBJ2-1	NA	NA	CASSLTGARYNEQFF	TGCGCCAGCAGCTTGACGGGAGCTCGCTACAATGAGCAGTTCTTC
TRBV11-1	TRBJ1-1	NA	TRBD1	CASSRSRDRAWTEAFF	TGTGCCAGCAGCCGAAGCCGGGACAGGGCTTGGACTGAAGCTTTCTTT
TRBV18	TRBJ2-7	NA	TRBD2	CASSPGTSGGYEQYF	TGTGCCAGCTCACCCGGGACTAGCGGGGGCTACGAGCAGTACTTC
TRBV5-4	TRBJ1-1	NA	NA	CASSLGRGLWNTEAFF	TGTGCCAGCAGCTTGGGTAGGGGACTTTGGAACACTGAAGCTTTCTTT
TRBV29-1	TRBJ2-7	NA	NA	CSVGGRSSYEQYF	TGCAGCGTTGGAGGGAGAAGCTCCTACGAGCAGTACTTC
TRBV5-1	TRBJ1-2	NA	TRBD1	CASSDLKTGQNYGYTF	TGCGCCAGCAGCGACCTAAAGACGGGACAGAACTATGGCTACACCTTC
TRBV29-1	TRBJ1-1	few	NA	CSGRVGNTEAFF	TGCAGCGGCAGGGTCGGTAACACTGAAGCTTTCTTT
TRBV5-1	TRBJ2-1	NA	TRBD2	CASSLDPSGRNEQFF	TGCGCCAGCAGCTTGGATCCTAGCGGGAGAAATGAGCAGTTCTTC
TRBV6-5	TRBJ1-2	once	TRBD1	CASSYPGQGASGYTF	TGTGCCAGCAGTTACCCTGGACAGGGGGCTAGTGGCTACACCTTC
TRBV25-1	TRBJ2-7	NA	NA	CASSEGLRYF	TGTGCCAGCAGTGAAGGGCTCCGGTACTTC
TRBV7-9	TRBJ2-3	NA	TRBD2	CASSFPTSGSPTGTDTQYF	TGTGCCAGCAGCTTCCCGACTAGCGGGAGCCCCACGGGCACAGATACGCAGTATTTT
TRBV12-5	TRBJ1-3	NA	TRBD1	CASGLWDRAGNTIYF	TGTGCTAGTGGTTTGTGGGACAGGGCTGGAAACACCATATATTTT
TRBV11-2	TRBJ1-1	NA	TRBD1	CASSFRTGLNTEAFF	TGTGCCAGCAGCTTCAGGACAGGGCTGAACACTGAAGCTTTCTTT
TRBV13	TRBJ2-1	once	NA	CASSLEGRGGAYNEQFF	TGTGCCAGCAGCTTAGAAGGGAGGGGGGGGGCCTACAATGAGCAGTTCTTC
TRBV4-1	TRBJ2-7	NA	NA	CASSPKQGNFFYEQYF	TGCGCCAGCAGCCCGAAACAGGGTAATTTCTTTTACGAGCAGTACTTC
TRBV28	TRBJ2-7	NA	NA	CASSLLPGRLNEQYF	TGTGCCAGCAGTCTCCTCCCTGGGAGGCTCAACGAGCAGTACTTC
TRBV5-1	TRBJ2-7	NA	TRBD1	CASSLGTGSANYEQYF	TGCGCCAGCAGCTTGGGGACAGGCTCGGCAAACTACGAGCAGTACTTC
TRBV18	TRBJ1-4	NA	TRBD1	CASSPGQGGEKLFF	TGTGCCAGCTCCCCGGGACAGGGTGGTGAAAAACTGTTTTTT
TRBV4-2	TRBJ1-2	once	NA	CASSQARAYGYTF	TGTGCCAGCAGCCAAGCCAGGGCCTATGGCTACACCTTC
TRBV15	TRBJ1-1	NA	NA	CATSRVLGQTSNTEAFF	TGTGCCACCAGCAGAGTCCTAGGACAGACCTCAAACACTGAAGCTTTCTTT
TRBV5-1	TRBJ1-5	NA	NA	CASSLSDTRNQPQHF	TGCGCCAGCAGCTTATCCGACACCCGCAATCAGCCCCAGCATTTT
TRBV5-1	TRBJ2-1	NA	NA	CASSLASYGEAQFF	TGCGCCAGCAGCTTGGCCTCCTACGGGGAGGCGCAGTTCTTC
TRBV7-8	TRBJ2-7	NA	NA	CASSLHPSGVPSYEQYF	TGTGCCAGCAGCTTGCACCCTTCGGGGGTCCCATCCTACGAGCAGTACTTC
TRBV7-2	TRBJ2-3	NA	NA	CASSLVGRTSTDTQYF	TGTGCCAGCAGCTTAGTAGGGCGGACTAGCACAGATACGCAGTATTTT